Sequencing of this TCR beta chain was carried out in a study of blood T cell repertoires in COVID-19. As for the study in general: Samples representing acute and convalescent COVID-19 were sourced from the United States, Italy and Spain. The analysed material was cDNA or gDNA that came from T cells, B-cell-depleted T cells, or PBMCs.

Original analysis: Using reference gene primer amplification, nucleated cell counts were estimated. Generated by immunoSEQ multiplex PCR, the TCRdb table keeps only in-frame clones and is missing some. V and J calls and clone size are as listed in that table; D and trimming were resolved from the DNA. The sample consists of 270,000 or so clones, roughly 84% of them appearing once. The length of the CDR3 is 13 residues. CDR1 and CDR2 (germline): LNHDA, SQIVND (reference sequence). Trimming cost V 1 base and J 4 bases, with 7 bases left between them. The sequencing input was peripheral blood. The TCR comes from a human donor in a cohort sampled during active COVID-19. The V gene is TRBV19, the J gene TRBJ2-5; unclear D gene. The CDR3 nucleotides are TGTGCCAGTAGTATAGGCCGAGCAGAGACCCAGTACTTC. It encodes CASSIGRAETQYF.